This passage covers 5 T cell receptor beta chains from one sample sequenced in a study of cytotoxic CD8 clonotypes in ibrutinib-treated CLL. Using immunoSEQ multiplex PCR, the repertoire was profiled, and TCRdb retains in-frame clones only, with some absent. The table lists about 18,000 clones, about 86% of them singletons. Specimen: PBMCs, collected before ibrutinib treatment. The receptors were sampled from a human donor with chronic lymphocytic leukemia.

The V gene is TRBV28, the J gene TRBJ1-4; 7 nucleotides agree with TRBD1. The CDR3 runs to 13 residues. Unmatched junction bases numbered 2, after V lost 7 bases and J lost 3 bases. CDR1 and CDR2 from the germline V gene are MDHEN and SYDVKM. The CDR3 here is CASTGQANEKLFF. The CDR3, as DNA: TGTGCCAGCACCGGACAGGCTAATGAAAAACTGTTTTTT.

This chain uses TRBV2 with TRBJ2-2, with D tentatively TRBD1 or TRBD2 (5 bases each). Germline assignment: CDR1 SNHLY and CDR2 FYNNEI. The CDR3 length is 16 residues. With 4 bases removed from V and 6 bases from J, the gap between germline ends came to 18 bases. CDR3 in DNA: TGTGCCAGCAGTGGGTCAGGGACCCCTATCTCCGGGGAGCTGTTTTTT. Its protein product is CASSGSGTPISGELFF.

The chain links TRBV7-9 to TRBJ2-3, with D maybe TRBD2 (6 bases). Germline V lookup: CDR1 SEHNR, CDR2 FQNEAQ (reference sequence). V shed 2 bases and J shed 3 bases, with 12 bases lying between them. This CDR3 is 15 amino acids long. The CDR3 is CASSLNRAGTDTQYF. Here the CDR3 DNA reads TGTGCCAGCAGCTTAAACCGGGCGGGGACAGATACGCAGTATTTT.

There are a few counts of this clone. The chain is built from TRBV2 and TRBJ2-7; no firm D call. Trimming removed 4 bases from V and 1 base from J, with 5 bases in between. Germline V gene sequence: CDR1 SNHLY, CDR2 FYNNEI. CDR3 length equals 12 residues. The CDR3 coding sequence is TGTGCCAGCAGTGCCTCGTCCTACGAGCAGTACTTC. Amino acids: CASSASSYEQYF. Complete variable domain (other parts from reference TRBV2 and TRBJ2-7): EPEVTQTPSHQVTQMGQEVILRCVPISNHLYFYWYRQILGQKVEFLVSFYNNEISEKSEIFDDQFSVERPDGSNFTLKIRSTKLEDSAMYFCASSASSYEQYFGPGTRLTVT.

This chain links TRBV7-9 with TRBJ2-1; D gene uncertain. V lost 4 bases to trimming and J lost 4 bases, with 11 bases between them. The CDR3 totals 14 residues. Germline V lookup: CDR1 SEHNR, CDR2 FQNEAQ (reference sequence). The CDR3 here is CASSSWALYNEQFF. Written as DNA, the CDR3 is TGTGCCAGCAGCTCTTGGGCCCTATACAATGAGCAGTTCTTC.